The 21 T cell receptor beta chains presented below share a single source sample, sequenced in a study of blood T cell repertoires in COVID-19. Using immunoSEQ multiplex PCR, the repertoire was profiled, and TCRdb retains in-frame clones only, with some absent. The repertoire includes 250,000 to 350,000 clones, over 85% of them detected once, and less than 3.5% sits in the top ten. Sequences were obtained from PBMCs or T cells enriched from blood (not recorded which). These receptors originate from a woman between 50 and 59 years old who had been exposed to COVID-19.

In its sample, this clone was seen once. This chain joins TRBV28 and TRBJ2-3; 9 bases fit TRBD2. Germline V gene sequence: CDR1 MDHEN, CDR2 SYDVKM. The CDR3 loop spans 16 amino acids. Trimming removed 8 bases from V and 2 bases from J; junction bases left unmatched: 11. The CDR3 loop reads CASQSGGSYTTDTQYF. In DNA form, the CDR3 reads TGTGCCAGCCAGAGCGGGGGGTCCTACACCACAGATACGCAGTATTTT.

The V call is TRBV4-2, the J call TRBJ2-7; D is perhaps TRBD2 (6 bases). Per the germline V gene, CDR1 is LGHNA and CDR2 is YNFKEQ. This CDR3 spans 15 amino acids. V gave up 3 bases and J gave up 4 bases, with 16 bases separating them. The CDR3 sequence is CASSQDRTGDYEQYF. The CDR3 coding sequence is TGTGCCAGCAGCCAGGATAGGACGGGGGATTACGAGCAGTACTTC.

V and J are TRBV28 and TRBJ1-2, with 9 bases aligning to TRBD1. The CDR3 totals 16 residues. J was trimmed by 4 bases and V by 1 base; bases with no gene match: 7. Germline V gene data show CDR1 as MDHEN and CDR2 as SYDVKM. The CDR3 loop reads CASSLFYRGRGYGYTF. The CDR3 DNA reads as TGTGCCAGCAGTTTATTCTACAGGGGGCGAGGCTATGGCTACACCTTC.

This chain connects TRBV2 to TRBJ2-7; D is ambiguous. Germline CDR1 is SNHLY and CDR2 is FYNNEI. The CDR3 covers 14 residues. Trimming took 9 bases from V and 0 from J, leaving 15 bases between them. The CDR3 spells CARRERQSSYEQYF. The CDR3 DNA is TGTGCCAGAAGAGAACGACAAAGCTCCTACGAGCAGTACTTC.

This rearrangement joins TRBV15 to TRBJ1-2; possible D gene TRBD1, 6 bases. This CDR3 comprises 15 residues. V dropped 2 bases and J dropped 4 bases, with 14 bases sitting between them. Germline V lookup: CDR1 LNHNV, CDR2 YYDKDF (reference sequence). CDR3 nucleotide sequence: TGTGCCACCAGCAGACCAGGACAGATCCTCTATGGCTACACCTTC. Translated, it gives CATSRPGQILYGYTF.

This sequence joins TRBV9 and TRBJ2-5; possible D gene TRBD2, 5 bases. V lost 0 bases to trimming and J lost 5 bases, with 14 bases between them. Germline loops: CDR1 SGDLS, CDR2 YYNGEE. The CDR3 runs to 15 residues. The CDR3 is CASSVVDHPGETQYF. Here the CDR3 DNA reads TGTGCCAGCAGCGTAGTTGACCACCCGGGGGAGACCCAGTACTTC.

The genes are TRBV19 and TRBJ2-7; D is perhaps TRBD2 (6 bases). Germline CDR1 and CDR2: LNHDA and SQIVND (reference sequence). This CDR3 comprises 16 residues. Between the trimmed V and J ends, which lost 5 bases and 4 bases, there was a span of 21 bases. The CDR3: CASSRFDPGGGYEQYF. CDR3 sequence (DNA): TGTGCCAGTAGTCGCTTTGACCCAGGAGGAGGGTACGAGCAGTACTTC.

The genes are TRBV10-3 and TRBJ2-5, with 12 bases that match TRBD2. Germline CDR1 ENHRY, CDR2 SYGVKD. The junction had 6 bases not matched to a gene; V was cut back by 6 bases and J by 4 bases. The CDR3 is made up of 15 amino acids. The CDR3: CAIRPSGGAGETQYF. In DNA, the CDR3 is TGTGCCATCAGGCCTAGCGGGGGGGCGGGAGAGACCCAGTACTTC.

This clone was detected only once. The J gene is TRBJ2-7, the V gene TRBV28; 13 bases map to TRBD2. J lost 1 base, V lost 7 bases, and 7 bases had no gene match. The CDR3 loop spans 16 amino acids. The germline V gene encodes CDR1 MDHEN and CDR2 SYDVKM. CDR3 loop: CASKRGLAGDSYEQYF. Written as DNA, the CDR3 is TGTGCCAGCAAGCGTGGACTAGCGGGAGATTCCTACGAGCAGTACTTC.

The rearrangement joins TRBV2 to TRBJ2-3, with 8 bases matching TRBD1. Germline CDR1 SNHLY, CDR2 FYNNEI. V was pared by 7 bases and J by 2 bases, with 2 bases of the junction left unmatched. The CDR3 runs to 13 residues. The CDR3 bases are TGTGCCAGCAAGACAGGGGCCACAGATACGCAGTATTTT. It is translated as CASKTGATDTQYF.

J is TRBJ1-1 and V is TRBV2; D gene uncertain. Germline CDR1 reads SNHLY; CDR2 reads FYNNEI. The CDR3 length is 13 residues. V was clipped by 7 bases and J by 5 bases, with 14 bases between them. The CDR3 is CASNRDTDTEAFF. The CDR3 coding sequence is TGTGCCAGCAACCGAGACACGGATACTGAAGCTTTCTTT. Together with reference TRBV2 and TRBJ1-1, the CDR3 gives the full variable domain: EPEVTQTPSHQVTQMGQEVILRCVPISNHLYFYWYRQILGQKVEFLVSFYNNEISEKSEIFDDQFSVERPDGSNFTLKIRSTKLEDSAMYFCASNRDTDTEAFFGQGTRLTVV.

The chain carries TRBV6-5 and TRBJ2-3; D is perhaps TRBD2 (5 bases). V lost 7 bases, J lost 1 base, and 9 bases lay in between. The germline V gene has CDR1 MNHEY and CDR2 SVGAGI. The CDR3 loop spans 13 amino acids. This chain's CDR3 is CASTMRGTDTQYF. CDR3 sequence (DNA): TGTGCCAGCACGATGCGGGGCACAGATACGCAGTATTTT.

The V call is TRBV18, the J call TRBJ1-6; a weak D match, TRBD1 (5 bases). CDR3 size: 13 residues. The germline V and J ends were trimmed by 4 bases and 14 bases, with 15 bases remaining between them. Germline V lookup: CDR1 KGHSH, CDR2 LQKENI. The CDR3 DNA reads as TGTGCCAGCTCACTCCCGGACATTGTGGCCCTCCACTTT. Amino acid sequence: CASSLPDIVALHF.

This chain links TRBV19 with TRBJ1-5; D is uncertain. In germline, CDR1 is LNHDA, CDR2 SQIVND (reference sequence). The V end lost 1 base, the J end lost 4 bases, and 11 bases lay between the germline ends. The CDR3 contains 15 residues. CDR3 protein: CASSIVNGDNQPQHF. CDR3 sequence (DNA): TGTGCCAGTAGTATAGTGAACGGGGATAATCAGCCCCAGCATTTT. The variable domain in full, with the rest retrieved from reference TRBV19 and TRBJ1-5, is DGGITQSPKYLFRKEGQNVTLSCEQNLNHDAMYWYRQDPGQGLRLIYYSQIVNDFQKGDIAEGYSVSREKKESFPLTVTSAQKNPTAFYLCASSIVNGDNQPQHFGDGTRLSIL.

On this clone itself: The junction departs from the called germline gene at one end, perhaps through a read error. The rearrangement uses TRBV10-3 and TRBJ2-2, with 10 bases aligning to TRBD2. This CDR3 contains 16 residues. The germline CDR1 and CDR2 sequences are ENHRY and SYGVKD. CDR3 sequence reads: CAINEIAGGNTGELFF. CDR3 nucleotides: TGTGCCATCAATGAGATAGCGGGGGGTAACACCGGGGAGCTGTTTTTT.

Notes on this clone: Its ends do not fully match the called genes, so a read error is possible. This chain joins TRBV7-7 and TRBJ1-5, with 9 positions matching TRBD1. Looked up from germline, CDR1 is SSHAT and CDR2 is FNYEAQ (reference sequence). The CDR3 totals 18 residues. CDR3: CASSLLVYTQGACQPQHF. CDR3 coding DNA: TGTGCTAGCAGCTTACTTGTCTACACACAGGGGGCATGTCAGCCCCAGCATTTT.

The genes are TRBV5-6 and TRBJ1-2; tentatively, D is TRBD1 (6 bases). Trimming shortened V by 2 bases and J by 8 bases, and 13 bases separated the two germline ends. The CDR3 has 13 amino acids. Per the germline V gene, CDR1 is SGHDT and CDR2 is YYEEEE. CDR3 sequence reads: CASSLRAGEGYTF. CDR3 in DNA: TGTGCCAGCAGCTTAAGGGCAGGGGAGGGCTACACCTTC.

The V gene is TRBV13, the J gene TRBJ2-5; 7 bases fit TRBD1. This CDR3 has 15 residues. V lost 6 bases to trimming and J lost 1 base; unmatched junction nucleotides: 8. CDR1 is PRHDT, CDR2 FYEKMQ, per germline (reference sequence). The CDR3 DNA follows: TGTGCCAGCAGTTATCGACAGGGTTTCCAAGAGACCCAGTACTTC. It translates to CASSYRQGFQETQYF.

CDR3: CASNRGNQPQHF. For the CDR3, the DNA is TGTGCCAGCAACCGGGGCAATCAGCCCCAGCATTTT. The V call is TRBV2, the J call TRBJ1-5; no definite D call. Between the trimmed V and J ends, which lost 7 bases and 2 bases, there was a span of 6 bases. The CDR3 spans 12 residues. Germline-derived CDR1 and CDR2 are SNHLY and FYNNEI.

This chain connects TRBV6-5 to TRBJ2-7; 9 bases agree with TRBD2. Germline V gene lookup returns CDR1 MNHEY and CDR2 SVGAGI. With 6 bases clipped from V and 2 bases from J, the junction kept 8 bases outside the gene matches. This CDR3 contains 15 residues. The CDR3 region is CASRGLAGSAYEQYF. The CDR3 DNA follows: TGTGCCAGCAGGGGGCTAGCGGGGTCAGCCTACGAGCAGTACTTC.

The chain uses TRBV27 and TRBJ2-3; 12 nucleotides line up with TRBD2. The CDR3 has 18 residues. From germline, CDR1 is MNHEY and CDR2 SMNVEV (reference sequence). Trimming cost V 6 bases and J 2 bases; bases outside gene matches: 12. The DNA of the CDR3 is TGTGCCAGCAGCCGTGGGACTAGCGGGCTCGTCATCACAGATACGCAGTATTTT. It codes for CASSRGTSGLVITDTQYF.